This passage covers 30 T cell receptor beta chains from one sample sequenced in a study of beta chain features in type 1 diabetes. Study findings and constraints: A moderate, significant TCRB CDR3 shortening appeared in type 1 diabetes across four CD4+ subsets.

The isolated RNA, all of it, was reverse transcribed, so expressed TCRB transcripts were what got sequenced. TCRdb keeps only in-frame clones here, not all; method: immunoSEQ multiplex PCR. The sample lists about 160,000 clones, approximately 7.8% seen once, with roughly 1% in the top ten. Their antigens remain unidentified. The specimen sequenced was central memory CD4+ T cells from blood. The receptors come from a woman aged 40 to 50 with type 1 diabetes.

This clone has just a few counts. The V gene is TRBV5-4, the J gene TRBJ2-1; TRBD1 agrees at 7 bases. J lost 5 bases, V lost 5 bases, and 4 bases had no gene match. Germline CDR1 reads SGHNT; CDR2 reads YYREEE (reference sequence). This CDR3 is 13 amino acids long. The CDR3 sequence: CASRGGNNNEQFF. The CDR3 DNA sequence: TGTGCCAGCAGAGGGGGCAACAACAATGAGCAGTTCTTC. Based on the CDR3 plus reference TRBV5-4 and TRBJ2-1, the full variable domain is ETGVTQSPTHLIKTRGQQVTLRCSSQSGHNTVSWYQQALGQGPQFIFQYYREEENGRGNFPPRFSGLQFPNYSSELNVNALELDDSALYLCASRGGNNNEQFFGPGTRLTVL.

The chain has TRBV19 and TRBJ2-1; no definite D call. Trimming cost V 1 base and J 4 bases, with 5 bases left between them. The V gene's germline CDR1 is LNHDA and CDR2 SQIVND (reference sequence). This CDR3 region has 13 residues. DNA of the CDR3: TGTGCCAGTAGTATAGCCGTATACAATGAGCAGTTCTTC. This encodes CASSIAVYNEQFF.

The gene calls are TRBV7-2 and TRBJ2-2; 8 bases agree with TRBD1. The CDR3 covers 14 residues. Unmatched junction bases numbered 4, after V lost 4 bases and J lost 6 bases. The germline V gene has CDR1 SGHTA and CDR2 FQGNSA. The CDR3 bases are TGTGCCAGCAGCTCATGGACAGGGTCCGGGGAGCTGTTTTTT. Translation: CASSSWTGSGELFF.

There are a few counts of this clone. The rearrangement joins TRBV7-8 to TRBJ1-1; TRBD1 matches at 8 bases. Germline V gene data show CDR1 as SGHVS and CDR2 as FQNEAQ. The CDR3 is made up of 16 amino acids. Germline trimming cut 5 bases from V and 5 bases from J; bases unmatched to any gene: 13. Here the CDR3 reads CASSAGTGGRRTEAFF. The CDR3, as DNA: TGTGCCAGCAGCGCGGGGACAGGTGGGAGGAGGACTGAAGCTTTCTTT.

This clone was observed a few times. V gene TRBV5-4 combines with J gene TRBJ2-7; 10 bases fit TRBD1. This CDR3 has 16 amino acids. V dropped 3 bases and J dropped 2; count of bases not matched to a gene: 8. Germline V gene lookup returns CDR1 SGHNT and CDR2 YYREEE (reference sequence). DNA of the CDR3: TGTGCCAGCAGCTCCGACAGGGGGCGCAGGGCCTACGAGCAGTACTTC. Translating it yields CASSSDRGRRAYEQYF. Drawing the rest from reference TRBV5-4 and TRBJ2-7, the complete variable domain is ETGVTQSPTHLIKTRGQQVTLRCSSQSGHNTVSWYQQALGQGPQFIFQYYREEENGRGNFPPRFSGLQFPNYSSELNVNALELDDSALYLCASSSDRGRRAYEQYFGPGTRLTVT.

The chain combines TRBV7-8 with TRBJ1-2; D not resolved. Per the germline V gene, CDR1 is SGHVS and CDR2 is FQNEAQ. V gave up 0 bases and J gave up 8 bases, with 10 bases separating them. The CDR3 runs to 13 residues. This CDR3 is CASSLAGSGGYTF. The CDR3 bases are TGTGCCAGCAGCTTAGCAGGGTCGGGAGGCTACACCTTC.

V usage is TRBV6-6 and J usage is TRBJ1-2; the D gene is possibly TRBD1 (6 bases). The CDR3 covers 15 residues. Trimming took off 7 bases at V and 2 bases at J, with 17 bases between the two ends. The V gene's germline CDR1 is MNHNY and CDR2 SVGAGI (reference sequence). CDR3 bases: TGTGCCAGCATATTACGGGCAGGGGACAACTATGGCTACACCTTC. Its protein product is CASILRAGDNYGYTF.

This clone showed up just a few times. This chain links TRBV19 with TRBJ2-2; TRBD1 matches 7 bases. V gave up 8 bases and J gave up 5 bases; unmatched junction bases: 8. CDR3 length: 14 residues. Germline assignment: CDR1 LNHDA and CDR2 SQIVND (reference sequence). The CDR3: CASCVTGQTGELFF. CDR3 nucleotide sequence: TGTGCCAGTTGTGTGACAGGGCAAACCGGGGAGCTGTTTTTT.

This clone was counted once. V gene TRBV5-1 combines with J gene TRBJ2-5; the D gene is possibly TRBD2 (5 bases). Germline values: CDR1 SGHRS, CDR2 YFSETQ. Trimming stripped 4 bases from V and 5 bases from J, with 18 bases between. The CDR3 runs 15 residues. Here the CDR3 reads CASSPGLSSRETQYF. The CDR3 DNA reads as TGCGCCAGCAGCCCAGGACTTTCATCGCGGGAGACCCAGTACTTC.

This clone was picked up a small number of times. The chain uses TRBV7-6 and TRBJ1-2; TRBD1 might be the D (5 bases). There are 13 residues in the CDR3. Trimming took 5 bases from V and 7 from J, leaving 14 bases between them. The germline gives CDR1 SGHVS, CDR2 FNYEAQ. CDR3 loop: CASSRSPGIGYTF. CDR3 nucleotide sequence: TGTGCCAGCAGCAGATCCCCAGGGATTGGCTACACCTTC.

V gene TRBV6-6 combines with J gene TRBJ2-6; D might be TRBD2 (6 bases). The CDR3 spans 13 residues. Germline V gives CDR1 MNHNY, CDR2 SVGAGI (reference sequence). The V end was cut by 7 bases, the J end by 9 bases, with 13 bases between. The CDR3 loop reads CASTFGGVNVLTF. CDR3 bases: TGTGCCAGCACCTTCGGGGGAGTCAACGTCCTGACTTTC.

The sample holds a few counts of this clone. Other DNA sequences in this sample translate to the same CDR3. The rearrangement uses TRBV9 and TRBJ1-1; D is uncertain. The ends were cut back, 0 bases at V and 7 bases at J, with 13 bases in the middle. The CDR3 is 14 residues long. The germline V gene has CDR1 SGDLS and CDR2 YYNGEE. For the CDR3, the DNA is TGTGCCAGCAGCGTAGAAGGTTGGGAGGTTGAAGCTTTCTTT. Amino acid sequence: CASSVEGWEVEAFF.

This clone came up a few times. The V gene is TRBV11-2, the J gene TRBJ2-5; 8 bases map to TRBD2. J was trimmed by 5 bases and V by 4 bases; bases with no gene match: 12. This CDR3 region has 16 residues. Germline lookup yields CDR1 SGHAT and CDR2 FQNNGV. The CDR3 loop reads CASSSRSSGTVETQYF. The CDR3 DNA sequence: TGTGCCAGCAGCTCCCGGAGTAGCGGGACCGTCGAGACCCAGTACTTC. The complete variable domain, with remaining parts taken from reference TRBV11-2 and TRBJ2-5, reads EAGVAQSPRYKIIEKRQSVAFWCNPISGHATLYWYQQILGQGPKLLIQFQNNGVVDDSQLPKDRFSAERLKGVDSTLKIQPAKLEDSAVYLCASSSRSSGTVETQYFGPGTRLLVL.

V usage is TRBV11-3 and J usage is TRBJ2-3, with TRBD1 matching over 12 bases. Germline loops: CDR1 SGHNT, CDR2 YENEEA. Trimming at V came to 4 bases and at J to 5 bases, leaving 7 bases not matched to a gene. The length of the CDR3 is 16 residues. The CDR3: CASSSGQGALIDTQYF. The CDR3 bases are TGTGCCAGCAGCTCGGGACAGGGGGCGTTAATAGATACGCAGTATTTT.

V usage is TRBV25-1 and J usage is TRBJ2-1, with 10 bases matching TRBD2. V lost 6 bases, J lost 9 bases, and 11 bases stayed unmatched. CDR3 length: 15 residues. Germline loops: CDR1 MGHDK, CDR2 SYGVNS. CDR3 coding DNA: TGTGCCAGCAGCCCCGGGACTAGCGAGGGGGGTGAGCAGTTCTTC. Protein: CASSPGTSEGGEQFF.

This chain connects TRBV7-9 to TRBJ2-1; tentatively, D is TRBD1 (6 bases). The germline V and J ends were trimmed by 2 bases and 6 bases, with 26 bases remaining between them. This CDR3 comprises 19 residues. Germline V CDR1 and CDR2: SEHNR, FQNEAQ (reference sequence). DNA of the CDR3: TGTGCCAGCAGCTTAAGTTGGATTTCAGAGGGGACACCCCCCAATGAGCAGTTCTTC. Translated: CASSLSWISEGTPPNEQFF.

There are a few counts of this clone. This sample also contains other DNA sequences that code for the same CDR3. The V and J genes are TRBV4-2 and TRBJ1-1; possible D gene TRBD1, 6 bases. CDR1 and CDR2 from the germline V gene are LGHNA and YNFKEQ. Trimming stripped 3 bases from V and 1 base from J, with 12 bases between. The CDR3 has 15 amino acids. CDR3 sequence (DNA): TGTGCCAGCAGCCAGGGTGGACAGACGAACACTGAAGCTTTCTTT. Its protein is CASSQGGQTNTEAFF.

This clone was seen ten or more times. The chain recombines TRBV2 with TRBJ1-2; D is possibly TRBD1 (5 bases). Germline V CDR1 and CDR2: SNHLY, FYNNEI. V was cut by 3 bases and J by 5 bases, with 10 bases left in between. The CDR3 consists of 13 residues. The CDR3 reads CASSDLGTYGYTF. The CDR3 nucleotides read TGTGCCAGCAGTGACCTGGGGACTTATGGCTACACCTTC.

The chain employs TRBV5-5 and TRBJ1-2; D is unclear. V lost 5 bases to trimming and J lost 8 bases, with 13 bases between them. The CDR3 consists of 12 residues. Looked up from germline, CDR1 is SGHKS and CDR2 is YYEKEE (reference sequence). The CDR3 DNA sequence: TGTGCCAGCAGTTCCGGTTCCGTCGGCTACACCTTC. This codes for CASSSGSVGYTF.

In this sample, this clone turned up a few times. This rearrangement joins TRBV6-6 to TRBJ1-5; D ambiguous. There are 14 residues in the CDR3. CDR1 is MNHNY, CDR2 SVGAGI, per germline (reference sequence). Trimming shortened V by 1 base and J by 2 bases, and 6 bases separated the two germline ends. The CDR3 is CASSYYEGNQPQHF. As DNA, the CDR3 is TGTGCCAGCAGTTACTATGAGGGCAATCAGCCCCAGCATTTT.

This clone was recorded a few times. The CDR3 sequence: CASSYSAGPGYTF. The CDR3 DNA reads as TGTGCCAGCAGTTACTCAGCAGGGCCAGGCTACACCTTC. The chain is built from TRBV6-5 and TRBJ1-2; TRBD1 might be the D (5 bases). This CDR3 region has 13 residues. The germline V gene has CDR1 MNHEY and CDR2 SVGAGI. V lost 0 bases to trimming and J lost 8 bases, with 10 bases between them.

This clone was seen a few times. V gene TRBV28 combines with J gene TRBJ1-5; D perhaps matches TRBD1 (6 bases). This CDR3 is built from 14 residues. Germline CDR1 is MDHEN and CDR2 is SYDVKM. The V end was cut by 4 bases, the J end by 7 bases, with 14 bases between. The DNA for the CDR3 is TGTGCCAGCAGTTCCACTCTCAGGGGCCAGCCCCAGCATTTT. It codes for CASSSTLRGQPQHF.

The chain uses TRBV7-9 and TRBJ1-4; 8 positions agree with TRBD1. V dropped 5 bases and J dropped 2; count of bases not matched to a gene: 4. Germline CDR1 reads SEHNR; CDR2 reads FQNEAQ (reference sequence). The CDR3 has 15 amino acids. Here the CDR3 reads CASSARQGTNEKLFF. CDR3 nucleotide sequence: TGTGCCAGCAGCGCCCGACAGGGGACTAATGAAAAACTGTTTTTT.

This clone was counted a few times. V usage is TRBV19 and J usage is TRBJ2-7, with TRBD2 matching over 10 bases. Germline-derived CDR1 and CDR2 are LNHDA and SQIVND (reference sequence). The ends lost 6 bases at V and 3 bases at J; junction bases unmatched: 5. The CDR3 sequence is 14 residues long. DNA of the CDR3: TGTGCCAGTAGCCCGGGACTAGCGAGCTACGAGCAGTACTTC. Translated: CASSPGLASYEQYF.

In its sample, this clone was seen a few times. This specimen includes other DNA sequences encoding the same CDR3. The chain uses TRBV14 and TRBJ2-6, with D uncertain. The germline gives CDR1 SGHDN, CDR2 FVKESK. This CDR3 comprises 15 residues. Trimming shortened V by 1 base and J by 0 bases, and 4 bases separated the two germline ends. The CDR3 loop reads CASSQGSSGANVLTF. The CDR3 DNA follows: TGTGCCAGCAGCCAAGGGAGCTCTGGGGCCAACGTCCTGACTTTC.

The chain recombines TRBV28 with TRBJ1-5; maybe TRBD1 (6 bases). Looked up from germline, CDR1 is MDHEN and CDR2 is SYDVKM. V lost 5 bases and J lost 0, with 11 bases in between. CDR3 length: 15 residues. CDR3 amino acids: CASSLQGLSNQPQHF. In DNA, the CDR3 is TGTGCCAGCAGTCTTCAGGGGCTTAGCAATCAGCCCCAGCATTTT.

This clone was detected a few times. The chain carries TRBV7-8 and TRBJ2-1; no definite D call. Looked up from germline, CDR1 is SGHVS and CDR2 is FQNEAQ. The CDR3 has 13 amino acids. The V and J ends lost 2 bases and 5 bases respectively, with 7 bases between them. Here the CDR3 DNA reads TGTGCCAGCAGCTTAAAAGCCGACAATGAGCAGTTCTTC. Encoded protein: CASSLKADNEQFF.

This clone was found a few times. The chain joins TRBV6-5 to TRBJ1-4; D not certain. Trimming left V 6 bases short and J 6 bases short, with 14 bases between. This CDR3 contains 14 residues. Germline CDR1 reads MNHEY; CDR2 reads SVGAGI. The CDR3 loop is CASSDRVGYEKLFF. CDR3 DNA sequence: TGTGCCAGCAGCGACCGGGTTGGATATGAAAAACTGTTTTTT.

This clone showed up just a few times. The CDR3 loop is CAASPASQAFF. DNA of the CDR3: TGTGCCGCTAGCCCGGCCAGCCAAGCTTTCTTT. V gene TRBV30 combines with J gene TRBJ1-1; the D is unclear. V gave up 8 bases and J gave up 9 bases, with 16 bases separating them. The length of the CDR3 is 11 residues. Germline V gene lookup returns CDR1 GTSNPN and CDR2 SVGIG (reference sequence).

The V gene is TRBV28, the J gene TRBJ1-1; D is perhaps TRBD1 (6 bases). Germline CDR1 and CDR2: MDHEN and SYDVKM. The CDR3 contains 14 residues. V was pared by 5 bases and J by 6 bases, with 16 bases between. CDR3 sequence reads: CASSPGPGEAEAFF. The CDR3 region has the DNA TGTGCCAGCAGTCCGGGGCCAGGGGAAGCTGAAGCTTTCTTT.